What follows are 29 T cell receptor beta chains derived from one specimen sequenced in a study of blood T cell repertoires in COVID-19. Produced via immunoSEQ multiplex PCR; TCRdb's table is partial and in-frame only. The sample contains a few hundred thousand clones, approximately 88% of which appear only once. The source material was peripheral blood. All receptors come from a woman in her 30s with COVID-19, enrolled during active disease.

The sample holds one count of this clone. The gene calls are TRBV4-3 and TRBJ2-1; possible D gene TRBD1, 6 bases. CDR3 length equals 17 residues. CDR1 is LGHNA, CDR2 YSLEER, per germline. Trimming left V 4 bases short and J 8 bases short, with 24 bases between. CDR3 bases: TGCGCCAGCAGCCTAGAAGCTCCGGGACACCCTCTGGATGAGCAGTTCTTC. As protein: CASSLEAPGHPLDEQFF.

This clone was seen more than once but under ten times. The chain has TRBV4-3 and TRBJ1-2; D gene unclear. The CDR3 length is 15 residues. V was shortened by 4 bases and J by 3 bases, with 15 bases between the two germline ends. The germline CDR1 and CDR2 sequences are LGHNA and YSLEER. CDR3 in amino acids: CASSPELVRDYGYTF. Here the CDR3 DNA reads TGCGCCAGCAGCCCCGAACTCGTCCGGGACTATGGCTACACCTTC.

CDR3 sequence reads: CASSPDERGTDTQYF. The CDR3 coding sequence is TGTGCCAGCAGCCCCGATGAGCGGGGGACGGATACGCAGTATTTT. V and J are TRBV3-1 (or the pseudogene TRBV3-2) and TRBJ2-3; 8 nucleotides align to TRBD2. With 4 bases clipped from V and 6 bases from J, the junction kept 9 bases outside the gene matches. CDR3 size: 15 residues. The germline V gene encodes CDR1 LGHDT and CDR2 YNNKEL (reference sequence).

V is TRBV7-2 and J is TRBJ1-2; TRBD1 agrees at 9 bases. The CDR3 sequence is 14 residues long. V dropped 1 base and J dropped 5; count of bases not matched to a gene: 2. The germline gives CDR1 SGHTA, CDR2 FQGNSA. CDR3 in DNA: TGTGCCAGCAGCTTAGGACAGGGGGGATATGGCTACACCTTC. Residues: CASSLGQGGYGYTF. Filled out from reference TRBV7-2 and TRBJ1-2, the complete variable domain reads GAGVSQSPSNKVTEKGKDVELRCDPISGHTALYWYRQSLGQGLEFLIYFQGNSAPDKSGLPSDRFSAERTGGSVSTLTIQRTQQEDSAVYLCASSLGQGGYGYTFGSGTRLTVV.

The rearrangement uses TRBV7-9 and TRBJ2-5, with D possibly being TRBD1 (6 bases). Trimming shortened V by 0 bases and J by 5 bases, and 13 bases separated the two germline ends. Germline V lookup: CDR1 SEHNR, CDR2 FQNEAQ (reference sequence). This CDR3 contains 15 residues. The CDR3 protein is CASSLATGIWETQYF. As DNA, the CDR3 is TGTGCCAGCAGCTTAGCTACAGGGATTTGGGAGACCCAGTACTTC.

CDR3 amino acids: CASSSGDRTGVLSYNSPLHF. In DNA form, the CDR3 reads TGCGCCAGCAGCTCTGGAGATAGGACAGGGGTCCTCTCCTATAATTCACCCCTCCACTTT. This chain uses TRBV5-1 with TRBJ1-6, with 9 bases matching TRBD1. The CDR3 length is 20 residues. The trim removed 3 bases at V and 0 bases at J, leaving 13 bases unmatched. The germline CDR1 and CDR2 sequences are SGHRS and YFSETQ.

This chain links TRBV6-5 with TRBJ2-2; 7 bases line up with TRBD1. The V gene's germline CDR1 is MNHEY and CDR2 SVGAGI. CDR3 length: 14 amino acids. Unmatched junction bases numbered 8, after V lost 7 bases and J lost 6 bases. CDR3 sequence: CASTYYRGAGELFF. The CDR3 DNA reads as TGTGCCAGCACCTACTACAGGGGAGCCGGGGAGCTGTTTTTT.

The chain combines TRBV21-1 with TRBJ2-7; the listed D gene, TRBD1, was not tested against the DNA. TRBV21-1 is designated a pseudogene. The CDR3 runs to 16 residues. The CDR3 here is CASSKAWTGASYEQYF. The CDR3 DNA is TGTGCCAGCAGCAAAGCCTGGACAGGGGCCTCCTACGAGCAGTACTTC.

As DNA, the CDR3 is TGTGCCAGCAGCGTAGGCGGTAGCGGGGGAAACATTCAGTACTTC. Translation gives CASSVGGSGGNIQYF. V is TRBV9 and J is TRBJ2-4, with 9 bases that match TRBD2. This CDR3 is built from 15 residues. Per the germline V gene, CDR1 is SGDLS and CDR2 is YYNGEE. The V segment lost 0 bases and the J segment 6 bases; nucleotides outside the gene matches: 4.

This clone occurred a few times. The CDR3 nucleotides read TGCAGCGTTGAAATCAGGGGAATTGAAGCTTTCTTT. Its protein product is CSVEIRGIEAFF. The rearrangement uses TRBV29-1 and TRBJ1-1; TRBD1 is a possible D gene (6 bases). V lost 2 bases and J lost 7, with 11 bases in between. CDR1 and CDR2 from the germline V gene are SQVTM and ANQGSEA. The CDR3 loop spans 12 amino acids.

This clone is a singleton in its sample. The chain recombines TRBV9 with TRBJ1-1, with D perhaps TRBD1 (5 bases). The germline gives CDR1 SGDLS, CDR2 YYNGEE. The germline V and J ends were trimmed by 0 bases and 4 bases, with 10 bases remaining between them. The CDR3 totals 14 residues. The CDR3: CASSVGVRGTEAFF. The CDR3, as DNA: TGTGCCAGCAGCGTAGGGGTTAGGGGCACTGAAGCTTTCTTT.

For the CDR3, the DNA is TGTGCCAGCAGCCCAAGTACCGGGACAGGGCCCCAGCATTTT. Its protein is CASSPSTGTGPQHF. The rearrangement joins TRBV11-2 to TRBJ1-5, with TRBD1 matching over 8 bases. CDR3 length: 14 residues. CDR1 and CDR2 from the germline V gene are SGHAT and FQNNGV. The ends lost 5 bases at V and 9 bases at J; junction bases unmatched: 9.

V and J are TRBV6-2 or TRBV6-3 and TRBJ2-5, with a possible D match to TRBD1 (6 bases). V was clipped by 2 bases and J by 5 bases, with 9 bases between them. Germline CDR1 and CDR2: MNHEY and SVGEGT. This CDR3 is 13 amino acids long. CDR3 in DNA: TGTGCCAGCAGTTACGGGGGCGGGGAGACCCAGTACTTC. Protein: CASSYGGGETQYF.

This chain joins TRBV5-1 and TRBJ2-5; D may be TRBD2 (6 bases). Germline lookup yields CDR1 SGHRS and CDR2 YFSETQ. CDR3 length: 17 amino acids. Trimming stripped 0 bases from V and 5 bases from J, with 20 bases between. This chain's CDR3 is CASSLAEGREILETQYF. CDR3 nucleotide sequence: TGCGCCAGCAGCTTGGCGGAGGGACGGGAGATATTGGAGACCCAGTACTTC.

The V gene is TRBV9, the J gene TRBJ2-1, with TRBD1 as a possible D gene (6 bases). This CDR3 has 15 residues. Germline V CDR1 and CDR2: SGDLS, YYNGEE. V shed 0 bases and J shed 4 bases, with 11 bases lying between them. The CDR3 loop reads CASSVAATGYNEQFF. CDR3 in DNA: TGTGCCAGCAGCGTAGCAGCGACAGGATACAATGAGCAGTTCTTC. The variable domain in full, completed from reference TRBV9 and TRBJ2-1, reads DSGVTQTPKHLITATGQRVTLRCSPRSGDLSVYWYQQSLDQGLQFLIQYYNGEERAKGNILERFSAQQFPDLHSELNLSSLELGDSALYFCASSVAATGYNEQFFGPGTRLTVL.

This chain connects TRBV6-1 to TRBJ1-2, with unresolved D. Germline loops: CDR1 MNHNS, CDR2 SASEGT. CDR3 length equals 14 residues. V shed 1 base and J shed 4 bases, with 10 bases lying between them. The CDR3 DNA reads TGTGCCAGCAGTGAAGGGCCGGGAAGCTATGGCTACACCTTC. Its translation is CASSEGPGSYGYTF.

The chain is built from TRBV4-3 and TRBJ1-2, with TRBD1 matching over 8 bases. The germline V gene has CDR1 LGHNA and CDR2 YSLEER. The V segment lost 1 base and the J segment 5 bases; nucleotides outside the gene matches: 6. The CDR3 is 15 amino acids. Here the CDR3 reads CASSQGADRDYGYTF. CDR3 coding DNA: TGCGCCAGCAGCCAAGGCGCGGACAGGGATTATGGCTACACCTTC.

Only one count was recorded for this clone. V usage is TRBV6-1 and J usage is TRBJ1-2; no definite D call. CDR1 is MNHNS and CDR2 is SASEGT in the germline V gene. Trimming removed 3 bases at V and 4 bases at J, with 12 bases between. This CDR3 has 14 amino acids. The CDR3 DNA is TGTGCCAGCAGTGATGCTGCGCAATCCTATGGCTACACCTTC. This codes for CASSDAAQSYGYTF.

This chain connects TRBV11-2 to TRBJ2-5; no firm D call. Trimming removed 0 bases at V and 2 bases at J, with 4 bases between. Germline CDR1 reads SGHAT; CDR2 reads FQNNGV. This CDR3 region has 13 residues. The CDR3, as DNA: TGTGCCAGCAGCTTAGAACGGCAAGAGACCCAGTACTTC. Protein product: CASSLERQETQYF. Together with reference TRBV11-2 and TRBJ2-5, the CDR3 gives the full variable domain: EAGVAQSPRYKIIEKRQSVAFWCNPISGHATLYWYQQILGQGPKLLIQFQNNGVVDDSQLPKDRFSAERLKGVDSTLKIQPAKLEDSAVYLCASSLERQETQYFGPGTRLLVL.

V is TRBV29-1 and J is TRBJ1-2, with 7 bases lining up with TRBD1. J gave up 5 bases and V 5 bases, and 8 bases lay outside the gene matches. This CDR3 has 13 residues. Germline loops: CDR1 SQVTM, CDR2 ANQGSEA. CDR3 DNA: TGCAGCGTTAAGACAGGGATGGCTTATGGCTACACCTTC. This gives the protein CSVKTGMAYGYTF.

The chain couples TRBV27 to TRBJ2-5; TRBD1 aligns across 9 bases. The CDR3 spans 14 residues. The V segment lost 5 bases and the J segment 4 bases; nucleotides outside the gene matches: 5. CDR1 is MNHEY, CDR2 SMNVEV, per germline (reference sequence). The CDR3 sequence is CASSARTGAETQYF. Here the CDR3 DNA reads TGTGCCAGCAGTGCTCGGACAGGGGCAGAGACCCAGTACTTC.

The rearrangement uses TRBV5-4 and TRBJ2-1; 11 bases fit TRBD2. V was pared by 4 bases and J by 0 bases, with 6 bases of the junction left unmatched. Germline CDR1 is SGHNT and CDR2 is YYREEE (reference sequence). This CDR3 spans 17 amino acids. CDR3 sequence reads: CASSLGLAVSSYNEQFF. CDR3 bases: TGTGCCAGCAGCCTGGGACTAGCGGTTAGCTCCTACAATGAGCAGTTCTTC.

V and J are TRBV27 and TRBJ1-1, with 7 bases that match TRBD1. CDR3 length equals 15 residues. V was pared by 2 bases and J by 6 bases, with 9 bases of the junction left unmatched. From germline, CDR1 is MNHEY and CDR2 SMNVEV (reference sequence). CDR3 sequence reads: CASSLSGQVFPEAFF. As DNA, the CDR3 is TGTGCCAGCAGTTTAAGCGGACAGGTCTTTCCTGAAGCTTTCTTT.

This chain connects TRBV19 to TRBJ2-7, with D possibly matching TRBD2 (7 bases). Germline lookup yields CDR1 LNHDA and CDR2 SQIVND (reference sequence). V shed 3 bases and J shed 5 bases, with 17 bases lying between them. CDR3 length: 15 amino acids. The CDR3 nucleotides read TGTGCCAGTAGTATTTCAGGGGAGGGTCCCAACGAGCAGTACTTC. This translates into CASSISGEGPNEQYF. Based on the CDR3 plus reference TRBV19 and TRBJ2-7, the full variable domain is DGGITQSPKYLFRKEGQNVTLSCEQNLNHDAMYWYRQDPGQGLRLIYYSQIVNDFQKGDIAEGYSVSREKKESFPLTVTSAQKNPTAFYLCASSISGEGPNEQYFGPGTRLTVT.

The chain recombines TRBV29-1 with TRBJ2-1; 10 nucleotides line up with TRBD2. CDR3 length: 14 amino acids. The germline V gene encodes CDR1 SQVTM and CDR2 ANQGSEA. With 7 bases clipped from V and 1 base from J, the junction kept 4 bases outside the gene matches. Here the CDR3 reads CSADSGRSYNEQFF. DNA of the CDR3: TGCAGCGCCGATAGCGGGAGGTCCTACAATGAGCAGTTCTTC.

The chain uses TRBV5-6 and TRBJ1-1; D gene unclear. Deletions cut 3 bases from V and 0 bases from J, with 12 bases between. This CDR3 is 15 amino acids long. In germline, CDR1 is SGHDT, CDR2 YYEEEE. CDR3 loop: CASSWEGLMNTEAFF. CDR3 DNA: TGTGCCAGCAGCTGGGAGGGCCTCATGAACACTGAAGCTTTCTTT. Supplemented by reference TRBV5-6 and TRBJ1-1, the full variable domain reads DAGVTQSPTHLIKTRGQQVTLRCSPKSGHDTVSWYQQALGQGPQFIFQYYEEEERQRGNFPDRFSGHQFPNYSSELNVNALLLGDSALYLCASSWEGLMNTEAFFGQGTRLTVV.

Written as DNA, the CDR3 is TGTGCCAGCAGCGACGCCCTGAGGGGGGCCAACGTCCTGACTTTC. It encodes CASSDALRGANVLTF. The rearrangement joins TRBV9 to TRBJ2-6; D unclear. The CDR3 has 15 residues. From germline, CDR1 is SGDLS and CDR2 YYNGEE. With 3 bases removed from V and 4 bases from J, the gap between germline ends came to 11 bases.

The chain employs TRBV5-1 and TRBJ1-1; no clear D. The V gene lost 4 bases and the J gene lost 0 bases, with 16 bases spanning the gap. This CDR3 region has 16 residues. Per germline, CDR1 SGHRS and CDR2 YFSETQ. The CDR3 DNA sequence: TGCGCCAGCAGCCCGGAGGATGGGGAGATGAACACTGAAGCTTTCTTT. Translation: CASSPEDGEMNTEAFF.

V and J are TRBV5-5 and TRBJ2-2; 14 positions agree with TRBD2. CDR1 is SGHKS and CDR2 is YYEKEE in the germline V gene (reference sequence). V gave up 4 bases and J gave up 7 bases; unmatched junction bases: 9. This CDR3 spans 17 amino acids. The CDR3 sequence is CASSLGLAGALGGELFF. The DNA of the CDR3 is TGTGCCAGCAGCCTGGGACTAGCGGGGGCTTTGGGCGGGGAGCTGTTTTTT.